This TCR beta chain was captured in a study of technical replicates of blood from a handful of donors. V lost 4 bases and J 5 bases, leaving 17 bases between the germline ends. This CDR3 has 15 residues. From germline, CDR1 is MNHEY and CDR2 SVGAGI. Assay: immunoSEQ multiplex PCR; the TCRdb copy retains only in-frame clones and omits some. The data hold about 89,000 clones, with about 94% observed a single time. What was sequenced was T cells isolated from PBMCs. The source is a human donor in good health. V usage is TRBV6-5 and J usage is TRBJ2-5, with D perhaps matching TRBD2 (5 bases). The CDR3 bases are TGTGCCAGCAGTTCTCCACGGGAAGTTCCGGAGACCCAGTACTTC. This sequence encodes CASSSPREVPETQYF.